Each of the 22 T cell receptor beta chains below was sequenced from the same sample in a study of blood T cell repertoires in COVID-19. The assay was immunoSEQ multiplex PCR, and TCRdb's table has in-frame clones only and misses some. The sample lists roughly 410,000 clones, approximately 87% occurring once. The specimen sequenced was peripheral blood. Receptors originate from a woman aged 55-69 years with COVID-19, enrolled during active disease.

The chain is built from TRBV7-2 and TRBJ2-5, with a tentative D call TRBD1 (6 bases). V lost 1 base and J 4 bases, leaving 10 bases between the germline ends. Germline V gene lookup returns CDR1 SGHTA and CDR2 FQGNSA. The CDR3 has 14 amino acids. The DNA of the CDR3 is TGTGCCAGCAGCTTAGTCATCAGGGGAGAGACCCAGTACTTC. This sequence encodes CASSLVIRGETQYF.

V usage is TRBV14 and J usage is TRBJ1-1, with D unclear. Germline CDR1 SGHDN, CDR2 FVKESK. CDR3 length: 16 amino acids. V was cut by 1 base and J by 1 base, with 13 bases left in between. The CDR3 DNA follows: TGTGCCAGCAGCCAAGGTTTCGGGAGACCGAACACTGAAGCTTTCTTT. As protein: CASSQGFGRPNTEAFF.

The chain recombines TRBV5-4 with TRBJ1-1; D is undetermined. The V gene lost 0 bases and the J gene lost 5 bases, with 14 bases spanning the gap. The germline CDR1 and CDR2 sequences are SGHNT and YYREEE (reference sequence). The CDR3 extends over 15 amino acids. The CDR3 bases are TGTGCCAGCAGCTTGGAGAGCGGCAGATGGACTGAAGCTTTCTTT. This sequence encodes CASSLESGRWTEAFF.

The CDR3 DNA reads as TGTGCCATCAGTGAGTCGCCGGCAGGGGCTCAGCCCCAGCATTTT. This gives the protein CAISESPAGAQPQHF. The V gene is TRBV10-3, the J gene TRBJ1-5; D may be TRBD1 (6 bases). CDR3 size: 15 residues. Deletions cut 0 bases from V and 6 bases from J, with 12 bases between. Germline V gene lookup returns CDR1 ENHRY and CDR2 SYGVKD.

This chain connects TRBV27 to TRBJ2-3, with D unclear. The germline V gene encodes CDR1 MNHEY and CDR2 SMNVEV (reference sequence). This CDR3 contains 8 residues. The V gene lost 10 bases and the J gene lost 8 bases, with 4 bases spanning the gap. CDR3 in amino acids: CANGTQYF. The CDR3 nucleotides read TGTGCCAACGGTACGCAGTATTTT.

The CDR3 spells CASSRGQGTYEQYF. CDR3 DNA sequence: TGTGCCAGTAGCCGGGGACAGGGAACCTACGAGCAGTACTTC. The rearrangement links TRBV19 to TRBJ2-7; the match to TRBD1 covers 9 bases. The germline CDR1 and CDR2 sequences are LNHDA and SQIVND (reference sequence). Germline trimming cut 6 bases from V and 2 bases from J; bases unmatched to any gene: 5. The CDR3 length is 14 residues.

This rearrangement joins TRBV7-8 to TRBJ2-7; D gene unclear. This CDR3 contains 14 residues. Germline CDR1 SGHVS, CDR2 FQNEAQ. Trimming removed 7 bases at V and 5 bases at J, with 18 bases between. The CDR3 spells CASNLLHSSNEQYF. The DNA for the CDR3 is TGTGCCAGCAACCTACTTCACTCTTCGAACGAGCAGTACTTC.

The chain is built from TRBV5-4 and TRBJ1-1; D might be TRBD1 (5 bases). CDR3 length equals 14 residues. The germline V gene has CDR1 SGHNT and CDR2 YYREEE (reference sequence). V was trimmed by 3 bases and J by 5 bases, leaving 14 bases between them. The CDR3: CASSSGPRETEAFF. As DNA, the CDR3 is TGTGCCAGCAGCTCAGGGCCCAGGGAAACTGAAGCTTTCTTT. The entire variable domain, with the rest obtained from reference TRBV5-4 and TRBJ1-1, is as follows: ETGVTQSPTHLIKTRGQQVTLRCSSQSGHNTVSWYQQALGQGPQFIFQYYREEENGRGNFPPRFSGLQFPNYSSELNVNALELDDSALYLCASSSGPRETEAFFGQGTRLTVV.

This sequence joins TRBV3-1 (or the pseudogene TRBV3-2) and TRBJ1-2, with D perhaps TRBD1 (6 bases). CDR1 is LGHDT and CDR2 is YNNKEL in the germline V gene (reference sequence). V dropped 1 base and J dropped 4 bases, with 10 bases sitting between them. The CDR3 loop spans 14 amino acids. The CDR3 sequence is CASSQVTGSYGYTF. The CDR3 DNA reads TGTGCCAGCAGCCAAGTAACAGGGAGCTATGGCTACACCTTC.

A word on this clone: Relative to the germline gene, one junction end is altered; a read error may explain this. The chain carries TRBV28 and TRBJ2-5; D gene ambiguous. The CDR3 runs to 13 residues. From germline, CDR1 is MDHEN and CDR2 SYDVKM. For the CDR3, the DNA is TGTGCCAGCAGTTTCGGTTCGTTAGAGGCCCAGTACTTC. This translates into CASSFGSLEAQYF.

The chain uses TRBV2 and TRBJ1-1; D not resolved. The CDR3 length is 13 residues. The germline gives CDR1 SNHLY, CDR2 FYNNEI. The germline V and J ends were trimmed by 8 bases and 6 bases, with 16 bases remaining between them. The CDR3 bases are TGTGCCAGCTCTCTGTCGGGGATCTCTGAAGCTTTCTTT. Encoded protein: CASSLSGISEAFF.

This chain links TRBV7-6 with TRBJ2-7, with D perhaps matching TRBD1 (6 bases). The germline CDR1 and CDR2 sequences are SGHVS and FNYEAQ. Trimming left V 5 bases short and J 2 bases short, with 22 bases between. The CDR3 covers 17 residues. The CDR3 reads CASSARPAGAPPYEQYF. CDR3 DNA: TGTGCCAGCAGCGCAAGACCGGCAGGGGCCCCTCCCTACGAGCAGTACTTC.

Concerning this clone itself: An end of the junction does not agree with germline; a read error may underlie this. CDR3 nucleotides: TGTGCCAGCATCGCAAGGGGGGGGAACGCTGAAGCTTTCTTT. This translates into CASIARGGNAEAFF. The J gene is TRBJ1-1, the V gene TRBV5-4; D perhaps matches TRBD1 (6 bases). The germline V gene encodes CDR1 SGHNT and CDR2 YYREEE (reference sequence). The CDR3 contains 14 residues.

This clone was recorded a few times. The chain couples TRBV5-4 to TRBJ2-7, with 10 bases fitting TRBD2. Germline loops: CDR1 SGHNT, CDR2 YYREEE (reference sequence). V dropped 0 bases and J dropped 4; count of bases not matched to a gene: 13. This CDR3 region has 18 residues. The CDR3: CASSLALQRGGAGYEQYF. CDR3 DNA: TGTGCCAGCAGCTTGGCGCTCCAGCGGGGGGGCGCAGGATACGAGCAGTACTTC.

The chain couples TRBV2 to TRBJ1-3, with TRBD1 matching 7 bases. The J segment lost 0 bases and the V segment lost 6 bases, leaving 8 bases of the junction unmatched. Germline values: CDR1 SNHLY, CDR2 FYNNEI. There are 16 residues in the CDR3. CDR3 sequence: CASSKDRADSGNTIYF. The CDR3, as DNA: TGTGCCAGCAGCAAAGACAGGGCCGACTCTGGAAACACCATATATTTT.

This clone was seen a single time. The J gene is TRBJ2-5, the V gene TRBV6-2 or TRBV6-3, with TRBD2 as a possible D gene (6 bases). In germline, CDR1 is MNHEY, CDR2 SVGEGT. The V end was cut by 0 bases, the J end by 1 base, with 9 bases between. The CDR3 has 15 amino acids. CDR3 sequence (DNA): TGTGCCAGCAGTTACTCACGGGGGAGCCAAGAGACCCAGTACTTC. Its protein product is CASSYSRGSQETQYF.

CDR3 amino acids: CASSQGDGYTF. The CDR3 region has the DNA TGTGCCAGCAGCCAGGGAGATGGCTACACCTTC. The rearrangement links TRBV3-1 (or the pseudogene TRBV3-2) to TRBJ1-2; D ambiguous. The CDR3 has 11 residues. CDR1 is LGHDT, CDR2 YNNKEL, per germline (reference sequence). Trimming removed 3 bases from V and 6 bases from J, with 5 bases in between.

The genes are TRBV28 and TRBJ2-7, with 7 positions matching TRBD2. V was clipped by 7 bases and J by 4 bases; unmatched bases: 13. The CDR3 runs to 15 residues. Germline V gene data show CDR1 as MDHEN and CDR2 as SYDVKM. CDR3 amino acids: CASTQKAGRSYEQYF. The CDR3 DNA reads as TGTGCCAGCACCCAAAAAGCGGGACGGTCTTACGAGCAGTACTTC. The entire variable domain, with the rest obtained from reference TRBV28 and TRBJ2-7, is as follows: DVKVTQSSRYLVKRTGEKVFLECVQDMDHENMFWYRQDPGLGLRLIYFSYDVKMKEKGDIPEGYSVSREKKERFSLILESASTNQTSMYLCASTQKAGRSYEQYFGPGTRLTVT.

The CDR3 DNA reads as TGTGCCAGCAGCCCCAGGGCCCTCGGGTACACTGAAGCTTTCTTT. Amino acid sequence: CASSPRALGYTEAFF. The J gene is TRBJ1-1, the V gene TRBV5-6; D is perhaps TRBD1 (5 bases). CDR3 length equals 15 residues. Trimming took 4 bases from V and 3 from J, leaving 16 bases between them. Germline CDR1 reads SGHDT; CDR2 reads YYEEEE. Looking up the rest from reference TRBV5-6 and TRBJ1-1 gives the full variable domain: DAGVTQSPTHLIKTRGQQVTLRCSPKSGHDTVSWYQQALGQGPQFIFQYYEEEERQRGNFPDRFSGHQFPNYSSELNVNALLLGDSALYLCASSPRALGYTEAFFGQGTRLTVV.

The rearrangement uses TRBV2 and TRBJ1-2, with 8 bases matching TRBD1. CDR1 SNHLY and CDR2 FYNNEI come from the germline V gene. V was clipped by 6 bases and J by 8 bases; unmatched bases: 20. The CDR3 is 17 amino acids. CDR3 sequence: CASSYQNRGWQKGGYTF. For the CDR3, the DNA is TGTGCCAGCAGCTACCAGAACAGGGGGTGGCAGAAGGGGGGCTACACCTTC.

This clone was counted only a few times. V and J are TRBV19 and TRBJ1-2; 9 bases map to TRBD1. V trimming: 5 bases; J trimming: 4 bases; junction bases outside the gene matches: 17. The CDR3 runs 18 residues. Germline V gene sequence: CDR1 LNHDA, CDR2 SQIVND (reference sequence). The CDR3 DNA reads TGTGCCAGTAGTTTTCACCGGGACAGGGTTGTACGGCCCTATGGCTACACCTTC. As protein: CASSFHRDRVVRPYGYTF.

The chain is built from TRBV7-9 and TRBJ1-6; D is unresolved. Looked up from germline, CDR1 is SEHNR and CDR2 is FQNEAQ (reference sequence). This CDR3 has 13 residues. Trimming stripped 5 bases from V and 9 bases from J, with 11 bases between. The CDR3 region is CASSSDGVSPLHF. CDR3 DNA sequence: TGTGCCAGCAGCAGTGACGGGGTTTCACCCCTCCACTTT. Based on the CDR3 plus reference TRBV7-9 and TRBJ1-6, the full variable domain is DTGVSQNPRHKITKRGQNVTFRCDPISEHNRLYWYRQTLGQGPEFLTYFQNEAQLEKSRLLSDRFSAERPKGSFSTLEIQRTEQGDSAMYLCASSSDGVSPLHFGNGTRLTVT.